This T cell receptor beta chain was documented in a study of T-cell reconstitution after alpha-beta-depleted transplantation in children. Whole-study results and caveats: Some patients owed their high day-60 TCRbeta diversity to surviving recipient T cells and thymic progenitors. Alpha-beta T cells about two months after transplant reportedly derived from several hundred expanded graft clones. By one year post-transplant, T-cell counts and diversity largely arose from T cells that were newly produced.

Concerning this clonotype itself: Antigen specificity is unknown.

Construction of the TCRbeta library involved unique molecular identifiers. TCRdb reprocessed the PCR reads via MiXCR and lists one record per CDR3 protein. Among 200,000 to 250,000 distinct CDR3 sequences, approximately 24% were seen once, and the ten largest hold around 4.8%. V was pared by 2 bases and J by 0 bases, with 11 bases of the junction left unmatched. Per the germline V gene, CDR1 is LGHNA and CDR2 is YSLEER. CDR3 size: 18 residues. The chain recombines TRBV4-3 with TRBJ2-3, with 7 bases that match TRBD2. Specimen: PBMCs, mostly from graft donor cells, collected 360 days after TCRalphabeta/CD19-depleted stem cell transplant. This sequence originates from a female patient aged 2 to 10 who had a stem cell transplant for congenital amegakaryocytic thrombocytopenia, so the T cells may come from the graft donor. As DNA, the CDR3 is TGCGCCAGCAGCCAACAGGGAGGGGTTCCCGGCAGCACAGATACGCAGTATTTT. Protein product: CASSQQGGVPGSTDTQYF.